This T cell receptor beta chain comes out of a study of tumor and adjacent non-tumor tissue in lung cancer. Note on this clonotype: At one end the junction does not follow the germline gene, possibly because of a read error.

TCRbeta libraries were built with three rounds of nested PCR, modified from ARM-PCR. TCRdb reprocessed the multiplex PCR reads via MiXCR and lists one record per CDR3 protein. The sample lists under 95,000 distinct CDR3 sequences, about 66% occurring once. This sample's RNA came from whole unsorted tissue. Germline CDR1 reads SGHDT; CDR2 reads YYEEEE. CDR3 length: 14 amino acids. The source of this sequence is a man aged 70 or older with non-small cell lung cancer. The chain recombines TRBV5-6 with TRBJ2-2; D is perhaps TRBD2 (6 bases). The sequenced sample was lung tumor tissue. DNA for the CDR3: TGTGTCAGCAGCTTAGGCCCTAAGGGCGGGGAGCTGCTTTTT. Amino acid sequence: CVSSLGPKGGELLF.